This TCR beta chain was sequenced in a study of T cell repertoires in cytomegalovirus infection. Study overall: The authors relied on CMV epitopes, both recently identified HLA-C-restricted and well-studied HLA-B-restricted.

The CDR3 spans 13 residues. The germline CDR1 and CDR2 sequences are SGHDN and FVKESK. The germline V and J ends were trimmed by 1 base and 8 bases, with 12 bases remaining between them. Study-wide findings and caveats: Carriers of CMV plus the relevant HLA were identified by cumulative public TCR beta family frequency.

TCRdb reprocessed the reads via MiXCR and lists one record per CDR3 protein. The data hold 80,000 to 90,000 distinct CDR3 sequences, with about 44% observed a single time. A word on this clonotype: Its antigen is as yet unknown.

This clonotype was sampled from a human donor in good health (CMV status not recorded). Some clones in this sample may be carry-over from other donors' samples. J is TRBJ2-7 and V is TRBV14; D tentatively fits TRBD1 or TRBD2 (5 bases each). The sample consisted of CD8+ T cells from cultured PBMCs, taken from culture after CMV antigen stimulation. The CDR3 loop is CASSQGDLLKQYF. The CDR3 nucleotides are TGTGCCAGCAGCCAAGGGGACCTCCTCAAGCAGTACTTC.